Presented here are 23 T cell receptor beta chains from one specimen sequenced in a study of OX40 agonist ivuxolimab in advanced cancers. The data were produced by immunoSEQ multiplex PCR, yet TCRdb's version contains in-frame clones alone and is incomplete. Among roughly 77,000 clones listed, approximately 85% were seen once. The specimen comprised CD4+ or CD8+ T cells sorted from blood, sampled in a trial of the OX40 agonist ivuxolimab. These receptors originate from an adult with an advanced solid tumor such as melanoma, head and neck, liver or kidney cancer.

The genes are TRBV19 and TRBJ1-4, with a tentative D call TRBD1 (6 bases). V gave up 6 bases and J gave up 7 bases, with 15 bases separating them. Germline assignment: CDR1 LNHDA and CDR2 SQIVND (reference sequence). The CDR3 runs 14 residues. CDR3 bases: TGTGCCAGTAGGTATAGGGGGGCGAGTGAAAAACTGTTTTTT. Protein: CASRYRGASEKLFF.

A single count supports this clone. The chain links TRBV19 to TRBJ2-3; 10 bases match TRBD1. Germline V lookup: CDR1 LNHDA, CDR2 SQIVND (reference sequence). J gave up 5 bases and V 4 bases, and 3 bases lay outside the gene matches. The CDR3 runs 14 residues. The CDR3 sequence: CASSKTGGQDTQYF. In DNA, the CDR3 is TGTGCCAGTAGTAAGACAGGGGGCCAAGATACGCAGTATTTT.

The rearrangement uses TRBV28 and TRBJ2-1; 7 positions match TRBD1. CDR1 and CDR2 from the germline V gene are MDHEN and SYDVKM. V lost 2 bases, J lost 0 bases, and 4 bases stayed unmatched. The CDR3 is 16 residues long. DNA of the CDR3: TGTGCCAGCAGTTTAACAGGGGCAAACTCCTACAATGAGCAGTTCTTC. Its protein is CASSLTGANSYNEQFF.

V and J are TRBV28 and TRBJ2-3; 8 nucleotides match TRBD2. Germline lookup yields CDR1 MDHEN and CDR2 SYDVKM. V gave up 5 bases and J gave up 4 bases; unmatched junction bases: 8. The CDR3 runs to 15 residues. The CDR3 is CASSGLGGGPDTQYF. For the CDR3, the DNA is TGTGCCAGCAGTGGTCTCGGGGGGGGCCCAGATACGCAGTATTTT.

The V and J genes are TRBV7-9 and TRBJ1-6; D possibly corresponds to TRBD1 (6 bases). Trimming stripped 2 bases from V and 6 bases from J, with 14 bases between. This CDR3 is 16 amino acids long. Germline CDR1 reads SEHNR; CDR2 reads FQNEAQ (reference sequence). The CDR3 DNA reads TGTGCCAGCAGCTTAAGGTTGGCAGGGGCTAATTCACCCCTCCACTTT. Amino acids: CASSLRLAGANSPLHF.

CDR3 DNA: TGTGCCAGCAGCTTGGATATGCTTAGGAATGAGCAGTTCTTC. This codes for CASSLDMLRNEQFF. This rearrangement joins TRBV5-4 to TRBJ2-1; D not certain. The V end was cut by 0 bases, the J end by 7 bases, with 11 bases between. The germline gives CDR1 SGHNT, CDR2 YYREEE (reference sequence). This CDR3 region has 14 residues. Drawing the rest from reference TRBV5-4 and TRBJ2-1, the complete variable domain is ETGVTQSPTHLIKTRGQQVTLRCSSQSGHNTVSWYQQALGQGPQFIFQYYREEENGRGNFPPRFSGLQFPNYSSELNVNALELDDSALYLCASSLDMLRNEQFFGPGTRLTVL.

This clone came up once. The chain carries TRBV19 and TRBJ1-6; 9 bases fit TRBD1. CDR3 size: 14 residues. Germline V gene lookup returns CDR1 LNHDA and CDR2 SQIVND (reference sequence). The junction had 7 bases not matched to a gene; V was cut back by 6 bases and J by 10 bases. CDR3 sequence (DNA): TGTGCCAGTAGAGCGGGACAGGGATACTCACCCCTCCACTTT. This codes for CASRAGQGYSPLHF.

The table lists this clone with a count of one. V is TRBV19 and J is TRBJ1-6, with D possibly matching TRBD1 (6 bases). The CDR3 runs 13 residues. The V gene lost 6 bases and the J gene lost 10 bases, with 13 bases spanning the gap. Germline CDR1 LNHDA, CDR2 SQIVND (reference sequence). In nucleotides, the CDR3 is TGTGCCAGTAGGGTGGGGGCTAGATCACCCCTCCACTTT. This sequence encodes CASRVGARSPLHF.

V is TRBV7-9 and J is TRBJ2-1, with TRBD2 as a possible D gene (5 bases). The germline V gene has CDR1 SEHNR and CDR2 FQNEAQ (reference sequence). The CDR3 covers 16 residues. V was pared by 4 bases and J by 0 bases, with 13 bases between. The CDR3 spells CASSSGVGSSYNEQFF. The CDR3 DNA reads as TGTGCCAGCAGCTCAGGCGTAGGGAGCTCCTACAATGAGCAGTTCTTC.

The chain combines TRBV7-2 with TRBJ2-4; no firm D call. Germline-derived CDR1 and CDR2 are SGHTA and FQGNSA. The CDR3 has 13 residues. Trimming took off 3 bases at V and 7 bases at J, with 10 bases between the two ends. The CDR3 reads CASSFEVGNIQYF. CDR3 coding DNA: TGTGCCAGCAGCTTTGAAGTTGGGAACATTCAGTACTTC.

The chain is built from TRBV28 and TRBJ1-3; TRBD1 aligns across 7 bases. The CDR3 is made up of 14 amino acids. Losses at the gene ends were 8 bases for V and 4 bases for J; bases not matched to a gene: 8. The germline V gene encodes CDR1 MDHEN and CDR2 SYDVKM. In DNA form, the CDR3 reads TGTGCCAGCCTAGAGGGGGCGTTCGGAAACACCATATATTTT. Its protein is CASLEGAFGNTIYF.

As regards this clone: One end of the junction fails to match germline, which may point to a read error. The genes are TRBV19 and TRBJ2-1; TRBD1 might be the D (6 bases). The CDR3 has 14 residues. Germline values: CDR1 LNHDA, CDR2 SQIVND (reference sequence). CDR3 DNA: TGTGCCAGTAGTCTAGAAACTAGGGGGACTGAGCAGTTCTTC. Translation: CASSLETRGTEQFF.

The chain combines TRBV18 with TRBJ2-2; D gene unclear. The germline V and J ends were trimmed by 5 bases and 3 bases, with 10 bases remaining between them. CDR3 length equals 14 residues. Germline-derived CDR1 and CDR2 are KGHSH and LQKENI. As DNA, the CDR3 is TGTGCCAGCTCAAACCTACCTGACACCGGGGAGCTGTTTTTT. As protein: CASSNLPDTGELFF.

The chain carries TRBV5-6 and TRBJ1-2; D gene unclear. The CDR3 consists of 13 residues. Trimming removed 1 base at V and 8 bases at J, with 12 bases between. CDR1 is SGHDT and CDR2 is YYEEEE in the germline V gene. CDR3 in DNA: TGTGCCAGCAGCTTGAGTAGAACCAGGGGCTACACCTTC. Its translation is CASSLSRTRGYTF.

The J gene is TRBJ2-3, the V gene TRBV5-4; D gene uncertain. V shed 0 bases and J shed 4 bases, with 3 bases lying between them. The CDR3 totals 12 residues. The germline V gene encodes CDR1 SGHNT and CDR2 YYREEE (reference sequence). The CDR3 protein is CASSLGADTQYF. In DNA form, the CDR3 reads TGTGCCAGCAGCTTGGGGGCAGATACGCAGTATTTT.

The chain has TRBV27 and TRBJ1-2; the match to TRBD1 covers 8 bases. The CDR3 extends over 15 amino acids. Per the germline V gene, CDR1 is MNHEY and CDR2 is SMNVEV (reference sequence). V shed 5 bases and J 7 bases; nucleotides not matched to a gene: 12. In DNA, the CDR3 is TGTGCCAGCAGTCCCGCGGACAGGGAATTACTTGGCTACACCTTC. Amino acid sequence: CASSPADRELLGYTF.

The rearrangement uses TRBV19 and TRBJ2-3; D ambiguous. Deletions cut 5 bases from V and 2 bases from J, with 11 bases between. CDR3 length: 14 amino acids. Germline CDR1 LNHDA, CDR2 SQIVND (reference sequence). CDR3 residues: CASSFSYNTDTQYF. CDR3 sequence (DNA): TGTGCCAGTAGTTTCTCCTACAACACAGATACGCAGTATTTT.

This clone was recorded only once. The V gene is TRBV11-1, the J gene TRBJ1-4; D uncertain. With 5 bases removed from V and 2 bases from J, the gap between germline ends came to 12 bases. The germline gives CDR1 SGHAT, CDR2 FQDESV (reference sequence). The CDR3 is made up of 15 amino acids. Here the CDR3 reads CASSGGIRTNEKLFF. The DNA for the CDR3 is TGTGCCAGCAGCGGAGGGATAAGGACTAATGAAAAACTGTTTTTT.

The chain couples TRBV19 to TRBJ2-5, with D maybe TRBD1 (7 bases). The germline V gene encodes CDR1 LNHDA and CDR2 SQIVND (reference sequence). The germline V and J ends were trimmed by 3 bases and 0 bases, with 11 bases remaining between them. The CDR3 covers 15 residues. The CDR3 DNA follows: TGTGCCAGTAGTATTGGAGGGACAGACCAAGAGACCCAGTACTTC. It yields the protein CASSIGGTDQETQYF.

The chain is built from TRBV28 and TRBJ1-2; the D gene is possibly TRBD1 (5 bases). Germline values: CDR1 MDHEN, CDR2 SYDVKM. V lost 6 bases and J 4 bases, leaving 18 bases between the germline ends. The CDR3 runs 15 residues. Here the CDR3 DNA reads TGTGCCAGCAGAAATTTCGGGGGGGTGAGCTATGGCTACACCTTC. This gives the protein CASRNFGGVSYGYTF.

This chain joins TRBV18 and TRBJ2-3; D unresolved. This CDR3 has 15 residues. V dropped 1 base and J dropped 0 bases, with 8 bases sitting between them. Germline CDR1 is KGHSH and CDR2 is LQKENI. The CDR3 protein is CASSPREQSTDTQYF. The CDR3 DNA is TGTGCCAGCTCACCACGTGAACAGAGCACAGATACGCAGTATTTT.

This chain links TRBV6-5 with TRBJ1-1, with a tentative D call TRBD1 (5 bases). The CDR3 consists of 15 residues. Per germline, CDR1 MNHEY and CDR2 SVGAGI. V shed 0 bases and J shed 3 bases, with 11 bases lying between them. The CDR3 here is CASSYSGGRDTEAFF. The CDR3, as DNA: TGTGCCAGCAGTTACTCTGGCGGCAGGGACACTGAAGCTTTCTTT.

The J gene is TRBJ1-4, the V gene TRBV18; no definite D call. The V gene lost 2 bases and the J gene lost 7 bases, with 8 bases spanning the gap. The CDR3 contains 13 residues. CDR1 and CDR2 (germline): KGHSH, LQKENI. This chain's CDR3 is CASSPSISEKLFF. In nucleotides, the CDR3 is TGTGCCAGCTCACCATCAATAAGTGAAAAACTGTTTTTT.